A single sample is the source of the 28 T cell receptor beta chains below, sequenced in a study of shared clonotypes between healthy human individuals. TCRdb keeps only in-frame clones here, not all; method: immunoSEQ multiplex PCR. The table includes about 640,000 clones, about 78% detected once. Sequenced material: memory CD4+ T cells sorted from blood. The subset here: CD45RA-negative fraction. Receptors originate from a woman under 40 in good health.

This clone occurred many times. Other DNA sequences in the sample encode the same CDR3. V gene TRBV5-1 combines with J gene TRBJ2-7; D is unclear. Trimming left V 0 bases short and J 2 bases short, with 6 bases between. The CDR3 covers 13 residues. CDR1 is SGHRS, CDR2 YFSETQ, per germline. CDR3 sequence reads: CASSLGYTYEQYF. The CDR3 nucleotides are TGCGCCAGCAGCTTGGGGTATACCTACGAGCAGTACTTC.

This clone was found a few times. The CDR3 DNA is TGCAGCGGGGGAGATTTTAACACTGAAGCTTTCTTT. It encodes CSGGDFNTEAFF. The V gene is TRBV29-1, the J gene TRBJ1-1; D unresolved. CDR1 and CDR2 (germline): SQVTM, ANQGSEA. The CDR3 runs 12 residues. V was trimmed by 7 bases and J by 2 bases, leaving 11 bases between them. Looking up the rest from reference TRBV29-1 and TRBJ1-1 gives the full variable domain: SAVISQKPSRDICQRGTSLTIQCQVDSQVTMMFWYRQQPGQSLTLIATANQGSEATYESGFVIDKFPISRPNLTFSTLTVSNMSPEDSSIYLCSGGDFNTEAFFGQGTRLTVV.

In its sample, this clone was seen a few times. This chain uses TRBV30 with TRBJ1-5, with D possibly TRBD1 on 6 matching bases. This CDR3 has 14 residues. Germline values: CDR1 GTSNPN, CDR2 SVGIG (reference sequence). Trimming shortened V by 1 base and J by 11 bases, and 18 bases separated the two germline ends. The CDR3 DNA reads TGTGCCTGGAGTGACAGGGCGAGCTCGACTGCCCAGCATTTT. It specifies CAWSDRASSTAQHF.

In this sample, this clone turned up once. V is TRBV5-1 and J is TRBJ2-1; D gene uncertain. Trimming removed 4 bases from V and 0 bases from J, with 8 bases in between. CDR3 length: 14 amino acids. CDR1 and CDR2 from the germline V gene are SGHRS and YFSETQ. The CDR3 is CASSLIPSYNEQFF. CDR3 nucleotides: TGCGCCAGCAGCCTCATCCCCTCCTACAATGAGCAGTTCTTC.

J is TRBJ1-5 and V is TRBV7-9; possibly TRBD1 for D (6 bases). This CDR3 spans 16 amino acids. Germline CDR1 and CDR2: SEHNR and FQNEAQ (reference sequence). Trimming shortened V by 0 bases and J by 0 bases, and 9 bases separated the two germline ends. This chain's CDR3 is CASSLAPTGSNQPQHF. In DNA form, the CDR3 reads TGTGCCAGCAGCTTAGCCCCGACAGGTAGCAATCAGCCCCAGCATTTT.

The chain has TRBV10-2 and TRBJ1-4, with unresolved D. The length of the CDR3 is 16 residues. Between the trimmed V and J ends, which lost 2 bases and 0 bases, there was a span of 10 bases. Per the germline V gene, CDR1 is WSHSY and CDR2 is SAAADI. Written as DNA, the CDR3 is TGCGCCAGCAGTGAGGCCCTCGGGGCAACTAATGAAAAACTGTTTTTT. Amino acid sequence: CASSEALGATNEKLFF.

The V call is TRBV5-1, the J call TRBJ2-3; D remains ambiguous. This CDR3 is 11 amino acids long. Germline V gives CDR1 SGHRS, CDR2 YFSETQ. With 2 bases removed from V and 8 bases from J, the gap between germline ends came to 6 bases. CDR3 region: CASSFLGTQYF. CDR3 in DNA: TGCGCCAGCAGCTTTTTAGGTACGCAGTATTTT.

The V call is TRBV5-1, the J call TRBJ2-1; D remains ambiguous. CDR1 and CDR2 from the germline V gene are SGHRS and YFSETQ. Trimming cost V 1 base and J 9 bases, with 14 bases left between them. This CDR3 is built from 14 residues. CDR3 amino acids: CASSLYLPSLEQFF. DNA for the CDR3: TGCGCCAGCAGCTTGTACCTACCAAGCCTTGAGCAGTTCTTC.

The gene calls are TRBV19 and TRBJ2-7; 9 bases are a match to TRBD1. Germline V gives CDR1 LNHDA, CDR2 SQIVND (reference sequence). The V and J ends lost 5 bases and 3 bases, in that order; junction bases with no gene match: 8. The CDR3 is 15 residues long. This chain's CDR3 is CASSPTGGSFYEQYF. The CDR3 nucleotides are TGTGCCAGTAGTCCTACAGGGGGCTCATTCTACGAGCAGTACTTC.

The V call is TRBV7-2, the J call TRBJ2-7; TRBD2 aligns across 7 bases. CDR3 size: 15 residues. The ends lost 5 bases at V and 12 bases at J; junction bases unmatched: 19. The V gene's germline CDR1 is SGHTA and CDR2 FQGNSA. CDR3 residues: CASSPAGALGRESYF. For the CDR3, the DNA is TGTGCCAGCAGCCCCGCCGGTGCTTTAGGGCGGGAGTCGTACTTC. Full variable domain (rest looked up from reference TRBV7-2 and TRBJ2-7): GAGVSQSPSNKVTEKGKDVELRCDPISGHTALYWYRQSLGQGLEFLIYFQGNSAPDKSGLPSDRFSAERTGGSVSTLTIQRTQQEDSAVYLCASSPAGALGRESYFGPGTRLTVT.

This clone turned up a few times. V usage is TRBV7-3 and J usage is TRBJ2-2; D gene ambiguous. V dropped 2 bases and J dropped 6 bases, with 4 bases sitting between them. This CDR3 has 12 amino acids. The germline V gene has CDR1 SGHTA and CDR2 FQGTGA. In DNA form, the CDR3 reads TGTGCCAGCAGCTTAGGGGCCGGGGAGCTGTTTTTT. It codes for CASSLGAGELFF.

The chain combines TRBV5-1 with TRBJ2-7; D is unclear. This CDR3 comprises 13 residues. The germline V and J ends were trimmed by 2 bases and 3 bases, with 9 bases remaining between them. Germline CDR1 reads SGHRS; CDR2 reads YFSETQ. CDR3 in amino acids: CASSLNTYYEQYF. The CDR3 DNA is TGCGCCAGCAGCTTAAACACCTACTACGAGCAGTACTTC.

J is TRBJ2-7 and V is TRBV2; 9 nucleotides align to TRBD1. From germline, CDR1 is SNHLY and CDR2 FYNNEI. With V trimmed by 8 bases and J by 1 base, 6 bases remained unmatched. The length of the CDR3 is 14 residues. The CDR3 sequence: CASRSTGGSYEQYF. For the CDR3, the DNA is TGTGCCAGCCGATCGACAGGGGGGTCCTACGAGCAGTACTTC.

The chain recombines TRBV5-4 with TRBJ2-5, with 9 bases that match TRBD2. The CDR3 is made up of 16 amino acids. Germline lookup yields CDR1 SGHNT and CDR2 YYREEE (reference sequence). V shed 0 bases and J 2 bases; nucleotides not matched to a gene: 5. This chain's CDR3 is CASSLGRAGGQETQYF. The CDR3 DNA follows: TGTGCCAGCAGCTTGGGCCGAGCGGGGGGACAAGAGACCCAGTACTTC.

This clone was seen more than once but under ten times. V gene TRBV19 combines with J gene TRBJ2-1, with 7 bases identical to TRBD2. Germline assignment: CDR1 LNHDA and CDR2 SQIVND (reference sequence). This CDR3 region has 15 residues. V shed 7 bases and J 4 bases; nucleotides not matched to a gene: 10. The CDR3 loop reads CASNPPGGRYNEQFF. In nucleotides, the CDR3 is TGTGCCAGTAATCCCCCCGGGGGGAGGTACAATGAGCAGTTCTTC.

The chain combines TRBV2 with TRBJ1-2; tentatively, D is TRBD1 (6 bases). Trimming took off 6 bases at V and 6 bases at J, with 11 bases between the two ends. This CDR3 is 12 amino acids long. Germline CDR1 SNHLY, CDR2 FYNNEI. The CDR3 reads CASSLDSHGYTF. Written as DNA, the CDR3 is TGTGCCAGCAGCCTGGACAGTCATGGCTACACCTTC.

V is TRBV5-1 and J is TRBJ1-4, with D possibly being TRBD1 (5 bases). CDR3 length equals 14 residues. Germline-derived CDR1 and CDR2 are SGHRS and YFSETQ. Trimming shortened V by 7 bases and J by 5 bases, and 15 bases separated the two germline ends. CDR3: CASSQGPSNEKLFF. In DNA form, the CDR3 reads TGCGCCAGCTCCCAGGGTCCAAGCAATGAAAAACTGTTTTTT.

The V gene is TRBV25-1, the J gene TRBJ1-1; the D gene is possibly TRBD1 (6 bases). Germline assignment: CDR1 MGHDK and CDR2 SYGVNS. V lost 8 bases to trimming and J lost 4 bases, with 14 bases between them. There are 13 residues in the CDR3. The CDR3 DNA reads as TGTGCCAGCGACAGGTCCGGAGGCACTGAAGCTTTCTTT. Residues: CASDRSGGTEAFF.

The rearrangement joins TRBV5-1 to TRBJ1-4; the match to TRBD1 covers 9 bases. With V trimmed by 4 bases and J by 7 bases, 5 bases remained unmatched. CDR1 and CDR2 from the germline V gene are SGHRS and YFSETQ. The CDR3 totals 14 residues. CDR3 region: CASSAGTGSEKLFF. The CDR3 coding sequence is TGCGCCAGCAGCGCGGGGACAGGGAGTGAAAAACTGTTTTTT.

A single count supports this clone. The V gene is TRBV7-6, the J gene TRBJ2-7, with D unresolved. The CDR3 contains 14 residues. Per the germline V gene, CDR1 is SGHVS and CDR2 is FNYEAQ. The ends were cut back, 1 base at V and 0 bases at J, with 7 bases in the middle. The chain's CDR3 is CASSLEPASYEQYF. The CDR3 nucleotides read TGTGCCAGCAGCTTAGAACCGGCCTCCTACGAGCAGTACTTC. The complete variable domain, with remaining parts taken from reference TRBV7-6 and TRBJ2-7, reads GAGVSQSPRYKVTKRGQDVALRCDPISGHVSLYWYRQALGQGPEFLTYFNYEAQQDKSGLPNDRFSAERPEGSISTLTIQRTEQRDSAMYRCASSLEPASYEQYFGPGTRLTVT.

The gene calls are TRBV15 and TRBJ2-7, with D possibly matching TRBD1 (5 bases). Per germline, CDR1 LNHNV and CDR2 YYDKDF (reference sequence). Trimming shortened V by 1 base and J by 2 bases, and 9 bases separated the two germline ends. This CDR3 region has 14 residues. The CDR3 sequence: CATSRVKGTYEQYF. CDR3 DNA: TGTGCCACCAGCAGAGTGAAGGGGACCTACGAGCAGTACTTC.

This rearrangement joins TRBV28 to TRBJ1-5; D is possibly TRBD1 (6 bases). Trimming took off 6 bases at V and 0 bases at J, with 15 bases between the two ends. This CDR3 has 16 residues. Germline CDR1 MDHEN, CDR2 SYDVKM. As DNA, the CDR3 is TGTGCCAGCAGCCCTGGGACACCTTTTAGCAATCAGCCCCAGCATTTT. It specifies CASSPGTPFSNQPQHF.

This clone has only a few counts. The CDR3, as DNA: TGTGCCAGCAGCTTCTCCCCCGGAGAGCAGTTCTTC. Its translation: CASSFSPGEQFF. The chain employs TRBV5-6 and TRBJ2-1; D remains ambiguous. The CDR3 length is 12 residues. Germline assignment: CDR1 SGHDT and CDR2 YYEEEE. The V end was cut by 2 bases, the J end by 10 bases, with 10 bases between. Together with reference TRBV5-6 and TRBJ2-1, the CDR3 gives the full variable domain: DAGVTQSPTHLIKTRGQQVTLRCSPKSGHDTVSWYQQALGQGPQFIFQYYEEEERQRGNFPDRFSGHQFPNYSSELNVNALLLGDSALYLCASSFSPGEQFFGPGTRLTVL.

The chain joins TRBV7-2 to TRBJ2-7; D unresolved. Germline loops: CDR1 SGHTA, CDR2 FQGNSA. The CDR3 is 14 amino acids. V lost 3 bases and J 0 bases, leaving 9 bases between the germline ends. The CDR3 is CASSFGSPSYEQYF. In DNA form, the CDR3 reads TGTGCCAGCAGCTTCGGCTCTCCCTCCTACGAGCAGTACTTC.

The rearrangement joins TRBV28 to TRBJ1-5, with D uncertain. The germline gives CDR1 MDHEN, CDR2 SYDVKM. CDR3 length: 13 residues. Trimming stripped 5 bases from V and 3 bases from J, with 8 bases between. CDR3 protein: CASSGILNQPQHF. The CDR3, as DNA: TGTGCCAGCAGTGGCATACTCAATCAGCCCCAGCATTTT.

The V and J genes are TRBV6-6 and TRBJ2-7; TRBD2 agrees at 12 bases. CDR1 and CDR2 (germline): MNHNY, SVGAGI (reference sequence). V trimming: 5 bases; J trimming: 0 bases; junction bases outside the gene matches: 5. The CDR3 consists of 16 residues. CDR3 region: CASSTGTSGYSYEQYF. The CDR3, as DNA: TGTGCCAGCAGTACTGGGACTAGCGGGTACTCCTACGAGCAGTACTTC.

CDR3 region: CASSQDWGSEVHNEQFF. The CDR3 DNA reads as TGTGCCAGCAGCCAAGATTGGGGCTCGGAGGTGCACAATGAGCAGTTCTTC. The chain uses TRBV4-2 and TRBJ2-1; D assignment may be TRBD1 or TRBD2 (5 bases each). This CDR3 has 17 amino acids. Trimming removed 0 bases from V and 5 bases from J, with 17 bases in between. The germline gives CDR1 LGHNA, CDR2 YNFKEQ.

This clone was picked up many times. V gene TRBV14 combines with J gene TRBJ2-7; D call uncertain. There are 12 residues in the CDR3. V was trimmed by 4 bases and J by 2 bases, leaving 6 bases between them. The germline CDR1 and CDR2 sequences are SGHDN and FVKESK. The CDR3 sequence: CASSRQTYEQYF. CDR3 nucleotide sequence: TGTGCCAGCAGCCGCCAAACCTACGAGCAGTACTTC. The variable domain in full, completed from reference TRBV14 and TRBJ2-7, reads EAGVTQFPSHSVIEKGQTVTLRCDPISGHDNLYWYRRVMGKEIKFLLHFVKESKQDESGMPNNRFLAERTGGTYSTLKVQPAELEDSGVYFCASSRQTYEQYFGPGTRLTVT.